The subject of this entry is one TCR beta chain. No antigen is known for it. The data originate from a study of T cell repertoires in cytomegalovirus infection. TCRdb independently ran MiXCR on the reads; one entry per CDR3 protein. The sample consists of roughly 350,000 distinct CDR3 sequences, about 35% of them appearing once. Per germline, CDR1 SEHNR and CDR2 FQNEAQ (reference sequence). V dropped 8 bases and J dropped 0 bases, with 5 bases sitting between them. The CDR3 loop spans 12 amino acids. The receptor's source is a human donor in good health (CMV status not recorded). Some clones in this sample may be carry-over from other donors' samples. The chain carries TRBV7-9 and TRBJ1-3; no firm D call. Sequenced here: cultured PBMCs, sampled from culture after CMV antigen stimulation. The CDR3, as DNA: TGTGCCAGCGAGGTCTCTGGAAACACCATATATTTT. It translates to CASEVSGNTIYF.